The present TCR beta chain was sequenced within a study of blood T cell repertoires in COVID-19. The length of the CDR3 is 15 residues. CDR1 and CDR2 from the germline V gene are SGHDT and YYEEEE. Trimming stripped 5 bases from V and 3 bases from J, with 14 bases between. Assay used: immunoSEQ multiplex PCR; TCRdb lists only in-frame clones, some missing. The repertoire has fewer than 250,000 clones, 84% of them found once; the top ten carry 1.5% to 2%. The chain couples TRBV5-6 to TRBJ1-4; D may be TRBD1 (6 bases). The sequence came from a man aged 55 to 70 who had recovered from COVID-19. The sample comprised PBMCs or T cells enriched from blood (not recorded which). CDR3 sequence: CASREQGFSNEKLFF. As DNA, the CDR3 is TGTGCCAGCAGGGAACAGGGCTTTTCTAATGAAAAACTGTTTTTT.